The following is a TCR beta chain sequence with its context. Its antigen is not identified. One end of the junction varies from germline; a read error may be responsible. RNA, once extracted, was reverse transcribed into cDNA for use as the sequencing template. Sequencing was performed with immunoSEQ multiplex PCR; in TCRdb, only in-frame clones are kept and a portion is missing. The sample has about 140,000 clones, 70% to 90% seen once. This sample is drawn from a study of CD8+ T cells in alopecia areata. Study observations and caveats: The study also sequences resident alphabeta T cells of normal skin in scalp samples.

The treatment here: oral pan-JAK inhibitor, 5-10 mg twice daily. Individuals with alopecia areata gave both lesional scalp punch biopsies and peripheral blood for collection. PBMCs provided sorted CD4+ and CD8+ T cells. Germline CDR1 reads MNHEY; CDR2 reads SMNVEV (reference sequence). The CDR3 runs 12 residues. This sequence joins TRBV27 and TRBJ2-7, with 8 bases identical to TRBD2. Here the sequenced sample was CD8+ T cells sorted from blood, taken at week 4, from a patient treated with tofacitinib. The TCR comes from a human donor with alopecia areata. CDR3 loop: CASSLLADAPVF. The CDR3 DNA sequence: TGTGCCAGCAGCTTACTAGCGGATGCTCCCGTCTTC.